The next 16 T cell receptor beta chains were all read from a single sample in a study of cytomegalovirus exposure and HLA in healthy donors (dated 2017 in TCRdb). The protocol used for the library was the immunoSEQ multiplex PCR assay. A mixture of 60 forward primers for TCR Vbeta segments and 13 reverse primers for TCR Jbeta segments was used in the multiplex PCR. In TCRdb, the immuneACCESS table is reduced to in-frame sequences with V and J assigned. These tables do not hold every clone; where another copy was compared, an unresolved V gene accounts for under half, and the others remain unexplained. The data table for this sample lists 60,000 to 100,000 clones. Approximately 4.2% of the sample belongs to the ten largest clones. The sequenced sample consisted of PBMCs. The receptors were sampled from a man between 25 and 39 years old in good health and CMV-seronegative.

The chain employs TRBV7-6 and TRBJ1-5; 7 nucleotides match TRBD1. The CDR3 has 14 residues. Trimming removed 2 bases from V and 5 bases from J; junction bases left unmatched: 3. The germline CDR1 and CDR2 sequences are SGHVS and FNYEAQ. CDR3 coding DNA: TGTGCCAGCAGCTTATTAGGGGGCGATCAGCCCCAGCATTTT. It codes for CASSLLGGDQPQHF.

The gene calls are TRBV5-1 and TRBJ1-2; D is possibly TRBD1 (5 bases). The V end lost 3 bases, the J end lost 3 bases, and 24 bases lay between the germline ends. Germline V lookup: CDR1 SGHRS, CDR2 YFSETQ. The CDR3 has 18 amino acids. This CDR3 reads CASSSEGRNFRIDYGYTF. Written as DNA, the CDR3 is TGCGCCAGCAGCTCGGAGGGGAGGAACTTCCGAATTGACTATGGCTACACCTTC.

The chain couples TRBV9 to TRBJ1-1; no reliable D call. V was cut by 0 bases and J by 0 bases, with 9 bases left in between. CDR3 length: 15 amino acids. Germline V lookup: CDR1 SGDLS, CDR2 YYNGEE. The CDR3 DNA sequence: TGTGCCAGCAGCGTAGGGGCAGCCATGAACACTGAAGCTTTCTTT. Encoded protein: CASSVGAAMNTEAFF.

The J gene is TRBJ2-3, the V gene TRBV9, with 11 bases aligning to TRBD2. This CDR3 comprises 17 residues. With V trimmed by 4 bases and J by 0 bases, 7 bases remained unmatched. Germline lookup yields CDR1 SGDLS and CDR2 YYNGEE. CDR3 sequence (DNA): TGTGCCAGCAGCCGTAGCGGGGGGGCCTCCAGCACAGATACGCAGTATTTT. It yields the protein CASSRSGGASSTDTQYF.

The chain is built from TRBV5-5 and TRBJ2-2; TRBD1 matches 12 bases. The CDR3 length is 17 residues. Germline CDR1 reads SGHKS; CDR2 reads YYEKEE (reference sequence). V shed 3 bases and J 4 bases; nucleotides not matched to a gene: 7. CDR3 DNA sequence: TGTGCCAGCAGCTGGAGGGGACAGGGGGCCACCACCGGGGAGCTGTTTTTT. Encoded protein: CASSWRGQGATTGELFF.

The chain links TRBV5-1 to TRBJ2-7; 9 nucleotides match TRBD2. V lost 5 bases to trimming and J lost 2 bases; unmatched junction nucleotides: 8. The CDR3 totals 15 residues. Per the germline V gene, CDR1 is SGHRS and CDR2 is YFSETQ. The CDR3 DNA sequence: TGCGCCAGCAGACCACCCGGGACTAGCACCTACGAGCAGTACTTC. Residues: CASRPPGTSTYEQYF.

The chain is built from TRBV6-5 and TRBJ2-4; D may be TRBD1 (5 bases). Germline CDR1 MNHEY, CDR2 SVGAGI. The length of the CDR3 is 14 residues. Trimming cost V 0 bases and J 13 bases, with 16 bases left between them. CDR3 DNA: TGTGCCAGCAGTTACTCGGTGGCAGGGCAGGTGCAGTACTTC. This codes for CASSYSVAGQVQYF.

The chain couples TRBV6-1 to TRBJ1-1, with 7 bases matching TRBD1. Germline values: CDR1 MNHNS, CDR2 SASEGT. The CDR3 extends over 14 amino acids. The V segment lost 6 bases and the J segment 5 bases; nucleotides outside the gene matches: 9. This CDR3 reads CASRKEKGATEAFF. Written as DNA, the CDR3 is TGTGCCAGCAGAAAAGAGAAGGGGGCGACTGAAGCTTTCTTT.

V usage is TRBV6-5 and J usage is TRBJ2-3; D remains ambiguous. CDR1 is MNHEY, CDR2 SVGAGI, per germline. Deletions cut 4 bases from V and 6 bases from J, with 5 bases between. The CDR3 totals 11 residues. The CDR3 loop reads CASSWRDTQYF. The DNA of the CDR3 is TGTGCCAGCAGTTGGCGGGATACGCAGTATTTT.

The chain combines TRBV5-6 with TRBJ2-7, with a tentative D call TRBD1 (6 bases). Germline CDR1 is SGHDT and CDR2 is YYEEEE. This CDR3 contains 14 residues. V lost 2 bases and J lost 2, with 11 bases in between. CDR3 loop: CASSFAQGPYEQYF. In nucleotides, the CDR3 is TGTGCCAGCAGCTTCGCACAGGGCCCCTACGAGCAGTACTTC.

The chain recombines TRBV2 with TRBJ2-7; 11 bases align to TRBD1. The germline CDR1 and CDR2 sequences are SNHLY and FYNNEI. The CDR3 loop spans 15 amino acids. V shed 5 bases, J shed 6 bases, and the junction held 9 bases outside the gene matches. In DNA, the CDR3 is TGTGCCAGCAGTCGACAGGGACAGGGGGGATTCGAGCAGTACTTC. Amino acid sequence: CASSRQGQGGFEQYF. The variable domain in full, completed from reference TRBV2 and TRBJ2-7, reads EPEVTQTPSHQVTQMGQEVILRCVPISNHLYFYWYRQILGQKVEFLVSFYNNEISEKSEIFDDQFSVERPDGSNFTLKIRSTKLEDSAMYFCASSRQGQGGFEQYFGPGTRLTVT.

V gene TRBV23-1 combines with J gene TRBJ1-2; TRBD1 matches at 8 bases. TRBV23-1 is marked as an open reading frame, function uncertain. Trimming removed 8 bases from V and 2 bases from J; junction bases left unmatched: 13. This CDR3 contains 16 residues. In DNA form, the CDR3 reads TGCGCCAGCCATTCCCATACGGACAGGGACAACTATGGCTACACCTTC. Translation gives CASHSHTDRDNYGYTF.

This chain joins TRBV29-1 and TRBJ2-7, with 7 bases that match TRBD1. Germline CDR1 reads SQVTM; CDR2 reads ANQGSEA. The CDR3 is 12 residues long. V lost 5 bases, J lost 2 bases, and 3 bases stayed unmatched. In nucleotides, the CDR3 is TGCAGCGTTAACCAGGGGGCCTACGAGCAGTACTTC. It is translated as CSVNQGAYEQYF.

V gene TRBV4-2 combines with J gene TRBJ1-6; D remains ambiguous. CDR1 LGHNA and CDR2 YNFKEQ come from the germline V gene. V lost 0 bases and J lost 12, with 9 bases in between. The CDR3 contains 13 residues. CDR3 DNA: TGTGCCAGCAGCCAAGATGAGAGGTTACCCCTCCACTTT. Its translation: CASSQDERLPLHF.

The chain links TRBV28 to TRBJ2-3; 8 nucleotides agree with TRBD2. Germline CDR1 is MDHEN and CDR2 is SYDVKM. Trimming cost V 3 bases and J 6 bases; bases outside gene matches: 5. The CDR3 spans 14 residues. CDR3 amino acids: CASSFTGRADTQYF. CDR3 DNA sequence: TGTGCCAGCAGTTTTACCGGGAGGGCGGATACGCAGTATTTT. Based on the CDR3 plus reference TRBV28 and TRBJ2-3, the full variable domain is DVKVTQSSRYLVKRTGEKVFLECVQDMDHENMFWYRQDPGLGLRLIYFSYDVKMKEKGDIPEGYSVSREKKERFSLILESASTNQTSMYLCASSFTGRADTQYFGPGTRLTVL.

This rearrangement joins TRBV5-1 to TRBJ1-1; 9 nucleotides match TRBD1. Germline V lookup: CDR1 SGHRS, CDR2 YFSETQ. V gave up 2 bases and J gave up 6 bases; unmatched junction bases: 5. The CDR3 has 14 residues. The CDR3: CASSFQGQGSEAFF. CDR3 bases: TGCGCCAGCAGCTTCCAAGGACAGGGGTCTGAAGCTTTCTTT.